Following are 14 T cell receptor beta chains from one sample sequenced in a study of T cells after yellow fever vaccination. Each CDR3 protein is one row after TCRdb ran MiXCR on the 5' RACE reads. In the table there are some 300,000 distinct CDR3 sequences, 8.7% of which are singletons. The specimen was CD4+ T cells sorted from PBMCs, collected 5 days after the yellow fever booster vaccination. The receptors were gathered from a man between 18 and 29 years old who received the YFV17D yellow fever vaccine.

The chain combines TRBV15 with TRBJ1-2, with D perhaps TRBD1 (5 bases). Trimming left V 0 bases short and J 8 bases short, with 13 bases between. Germline values: CDR1 LNHNV, CDR2 YYDKDF (reference sequence). This CDR3 contains 14 residues. The CDR3 coding sequence is TGTGCCACCAGCAGAGACAGGGTGGTTGGGGGCTACACCTTC. Amino acid sequence: CATSRDRVVGGYTF.

This clonotype was found a few times. The chain joins TRBV7-2 to TRBJ1-1, with TRBD1 identical over 10 bases. Losses at the gene ends were 5 bases for V and 5 bases for J; bases not matched to a gene: 8. Germline V gene lookup returns CDR1 SGHTA and CDR2 FQGNSA. CDR3 length equals 15 residues. The CDR3 DNA sequence: TGTGCCAGCAGCCCTCGAGGGACAGGGGAGACTGAAGCTTTCTTT. Protein sequence: CASSPRGTGETEAFF.

The chain employs TRBV7-2 and TRBJ1-1; D is uncertain. V lost 1 base, J lost 6 bases, and 12 bases lay in between. Germline V gene sequence: CDR1 SGHTA, CDR2 FQGNSA. The CDR3 has 14 residues. The CDR3 loop is CASSLDRAVAEAFF. CDR3 nucleotides: TGTGCCAGCAGCTTAGATAGGGCAGTTGCTGAAGCTTTCTTT.

This clonotype was recorded a few times. Its ends do not fully match the called genes, so a read error is possible. The chain uses TRBV20-1 and TRBJ2-7; 8 bases are shared with TRBD2. The length of the CDR3 is 13 residues. Germline V gene data show CDR1 as DFQATT and CDR2 as SNEGSKA (reference sequence). CDR3 DNA: TGCAGAGCTAGAGATCCAGCGGGGGCAGAGCAGTACTTC. This gives the protein CRARDPAGAEQYF.

The V and J genes are TRBV9 and TRBJ1-1; D might be TRBD1 (6 bases). Trimming left V 4 bases short and J 4 bases short, with 14 bases between. The CDR3 loop spans 14 amino acids. CDR1 SGDLS and CDR2 YYNGEE come from the germline V gene. The chain's CDR3 is CASSLGAVVTEAFF. DNA for the CDR3: TGTGCCAGCAGCTTGGGGGCGGTGGTCACTGAAGCTTTCTTT.

V and J are TRBV4-3 and TRBJ2-1; D possibly corresponds to TRBD2 (6 bases). In germline, CDR1 is LGHNA, CDR2 YSLEER. V gave up 3 bases and J gave up 5 bases, with 17 bases separating them. CDR3 size: 16 residues. This chain's CDR3 is CASSHRAEGSHNEQFF. The DNA of the CDR3 is TGCGCCAGCAGCCATAGGGCGGAGGGATCCCACAATGAGCAGTTCTTC.

This clonotype was observed many times. CDR3 sequence reads: CASSLVGSNYEQYF. CDR3 nucleotide sequence: TGTGCCAGCAGCTTGGTAGGCTCGAACTACGAGCAGTACTTC. The gene calls are TRBV5-6 and TRBJ2-7; D is ambiguous. There are 14 residues in the CDR3. Germline loops: CDR1 SGHDT, CDR2 YYEEEE. Trimming pared 0 bases from V and 3 bases from J, leaving 10 bases between.

The chain has TRBV7-2 and TRBJ2-3; D not resolved. Trimming removed 1 base from V and 6 bases from J, with 8 bases in between. CDR3 length: 13 residues. Germline V gene data show CDR1 as SGHTA and CDR2 as FQGNSA. The CDR3 DNA is TGTGCCAGCAGCTTAGTAGTTTCGGATACGCAGTATTTT. It is translated as CASSLVVSDTQYF.

V is TRBV29-1 and J is TRBJ1-5, with D perhaps matching TRBD1 (6 bases). This CDR3 has 12 residues. Germline CDR1 is SQVTM and CDR2 is ANQGSEA. V lost 4 bases and J 9 bases, leaving 13 bases between the germline ends. CDR3 loop: CSVGSGGGPQHF. The CDR3 coding sequence is TGCAGCGTTGGGTCGGGGGGCGGGCCCCAGCATTTT.

The genes are TRBV7-2 and TRBJ2-1; TRBD1 matches at 9 bases. In germline, CDR1 is SGHTA, CDR2 FQGNSA. This CDR3 has 16 residues. The junction had 11 bases not matched to a gene; V was cut back by 7 bases and J by 4 bases. The CDR3 sequence: CASTRPTGGWYNEQFF. CDR3 bases: TGTGCCAGCACCAGACCAACAGGGGGCTGGTACAATGAGCAGTTCTTC.

The chain joins TRBV7-2 to TRBJ2-1; 9 bases are a match to TRBD2. CDR3 size: 16 residues. The junction had 8 bases not matched to a gene; V was cut back by 1 base and J by 7 bases. Germline V lookup: CDR1 SGHTA, CDR2 FQGNSA. CDR3 amino acids: CASSLGSRLAANEQFF. The CDR3 nucleotides read TGTGCCAGCAGCTTAGGTTCCAGACTAGCGGCAAATGAGCAGTTCTTC.

This clonotype has just a few counts. The CDR3 is CASSQRGDTQYF. The DNA for the CDR3 is TGTGCCAGCAGCCAGAGGGGAGATACGCAGTATTTT. The chain has TRBV14 and TRBJ2-3; either TRBD1 or TRBD2 may fit D (5 bases each). The V gene's germline CDR1 is SGHDN and CDR2 FVKESK. Trimming removed 3 bases from V and 5 bases from J, with 6 bases in between. The CDR3 consists of 12 residues.

This clonotype was seen many times. The chain recombines TRBV19 with TRBJ2-1; TRBD1 matches 7 bases. Trimming took 5 bases from V and 16 from J; bases not matched to a gene: 11. The V gene's germline CDR1 is LNHDA and CDR2 SQIVND (reference sequence). The CDR3 covers 12 residues. The CDR3 nucleotides read TGTGCCAGTAGTCTAAACAGGGGCGCCGTCTTCTTC. Its translation: CASSLNRGAVFF.

This clonotype was found a few times. The junction and the germline gene differ at one end; a read error may be behind it. This chain joins TRBV6-1 and TRBJ1-2; unclear D gene. This CDR3 has 13 residues. The germline V gene has CDR1 MNHNS and CDR2 SASEGT. Written as DNA, the CDR3 is TGTGCCAGCAGTTACGGACGGAACTATGGCTACGCCTTC. Translation: CASSYGRNYGYAF.